What follows describes a single T cell receptor beta chain. Its antigen is as yet unknown. The record originates from a study of T cells in women clearing cervical HPV infection. Findings and caveats of the study: Associations may precede or follow infection; HPV-specific or memory T cells were not isolated. CIN3+ cases had significantly higher TCR richness than controls; evenness did not differ. Combining TCR richness with V gene abundances gave approximately 0.84 AUC.

Clones were read by immunoSEQ multiplex PCR, and TCRdb kept only the in-frame ones, dropping some. With roughly 20,000 clones in the sample, the ten largest clones hold less than 6%. The TCR originated in a woman aged 18-69 years with a cervical HPV16 infection that either progressed to CIN3+ or cleared (not recorded which). Sequencing used blood buffy coat.

CDR3 DNA, as far as it was read: TGCAGTGCTGGAGGGGGGCGAGATACG. Residues: CSAGGGRDT. The complete CDR3 reads CSAGGGRDTQYF. The chain couples TRBV20-1 to TRBJ2-3; D is perhaps TRBD1 or TRBD2 (6 bases each). The read ends 3 residues before the CDR3 terminus; that terminus is restored from the germline J gene. V lost 5 bases to trimming and J lost 5 bases, with 11 bases between them. The CDR3 consists of 12 residues. Germline CDR1 reads DFQATT; CDR2 reads SNEGSKA (reference sequence).